The 10 T cell receptor beta chains listed next were all sequenced from one sample in a study of blood T cell repertoires in COVID-19. Profiling relied on immunoSEQ multiplex PCR, and the TCRdb table lists in-frame clones only, not all of them. This sample yields about 58,000 clones, of which around nine tenths are seen a single time; 13% to 15% belongs to the top ten. The sample comprised peripheral blood. Source of these receptors: a woman aged 60-75 years with active COVID-19.

The chain joins TRBV3-1 (or the pseudogene TRBV3-2) to TRBJ2-3; maybe TRBD2 (6 bases). CDR1 is LGHDT, CDR2 YNNKEL, per germline (reference sequence). Between the trimmed V and J ends, which lost 4 bases and 4 bases, there was a span of 9 bases. The CDR3 is made up of 13 amino acids. CDR3 DNA: TGTGCCAGCAGCCGGCGGGGAGCAGATACGCAGTATTTT. It is translated as CASSRRGADTQYF.

V and J are TRBV24-1 and TRBJ2-1; D perhaps matches TRBD1 (5 bases). Trimming took off 4 bases at V and 6 bases at J, with 9 bases between the two ends. The CDR3 extends over 13 amino acids. The germline V gene has CDR1 KGHDR and CDR2 SFDVKD. The CDR3 reads CATSEGVFNEQFF. CDR3 sequence (DNA): TGTGCCACCAGTGAAGGGGTGTTCAATGAGCAGTTCTTC.

The gene calls are TRBV18 and TRBJ2-3; D might be TRBD1 (5 bases). CDR1 KGHSH and CDR2 LQKENI come from the germline V gene. Trimming shortened V by 0 bases and J by 0 bases, and 16 bases separated the two germline ends. This CDR3 has 18 amino acids. The CDR3 nucleotides read TGTGCCAGCTCACCACCGGGCAGGGCTTATTCTAGCACAGATACGCAGTATTTT. This codes for CASSPPGRAYSSTDTQYF.

The V call is TRBV6-1, the J call TRBJ2-3, with 7 bases fitting TRBD2. Germline CDR1 reads MNHNS; CDR2 reads SASEGT. With 1 base clipped from V and 4 bases from J, the junction kept 11 bases outside the gene matches. The CDR3 loop spans 17 amino acids. Written as DNA, the CDR3 is TGTGCCAGCAGTGAAGGTCGATCGCTTCGGGGGGCAGATACGCAGTATTTT. The encoded protein is CASSEGRSLRGADTQYF.

This chain links TRBV19 with TRBJ2-2; 8 nucleotides agree with TRBD2. Germline V gene sequence: CDR1 LNHDA, CDR2 SQIVND (reference sequence). This CDR3 comprises 17 residues. With 6 bases clipped from V and 2 bases from J, the junction kept 11 bases outside the gene matches. CDR3: CASSSSGTRRNTGELFF. The CDR3 bases are TGTGCCAGTAGCAGCTCCGGGACTAGACGTAACACCGGGGAGCTGTTTTTT. The variable domain in full, completed from reference TRBV19 and TRBJ2-2, reads DGGITQSPKYLFRKEGQNVTLSCEQNLNHDAMYWYRQDPGQGLRLIYYSQIVNDFQKGDIAEGYSVSREKKESFPLTVTSAQKNPTAFYLCASSSSGTRRNTGELFFGEGSRLTVL.

The J gene is TRBJ1-2, the V gene TRBV3-1 (or the pseudogene TRBV3-2); 7 bases match TRBD1. Per germline, CDR1 LGHDT and CDR2 YNNKEL (reference sequence). The CDR3 has 14 amino acids. Trimming cost V 3 bases and J 5 bases; bases outside gene matches: 6. Written as DNA, the CDR3 is TGTGCCAGCAGCCAGCGCGGGACAGATTATGGCTACACCTTC. Translated: CASSQRGTDYGYTF.

The rearrangement joins TRBV11-3 to TRBJ2-3; 7 bases align to TRBD1. Trimming took 5 bases from V and 1 from J; bases not matched to a gene: 6. CDR3 length equals 15 residues. CDR1 and CDR2 (germline): SGHNT, YENEEA. This chain's CDR3 is CASSGVTGGTDTQYF. The CDR3 DNA is TGTGCCAGCAGCGGAGTCACAGGGGGCACAGATACGCAGTATTTT.

This clone came up a few times. The CDR3 is CASSPSGIPGGYTF. As DNA, the CDR3 is TGTGCCAGCAGTCCATCCGGGATCCCAGGAGGCTACACCTTC. The rearrangement links TRBV27 to TRBJ1-2; no definite D call. V lost 5 bases and J lost 8, with 18 bases in between. CDR1 MNHEY and CDR2 SMNVEV come from the germline V gene (reference sequence). This CDR3 is 14 amino acids long.

The chain employs TRBV7-2 and TRBJ1-1; 9 positions match TRBD1. Germline trimming cut 7 bases from V and 2 bases from J; bases unmatched to any gene: 11. CDR1 and CDR2 from the germline V gene are SGHTA and FQGNSA. This CDR3 has 16 amino acids. This CDR3 reads CASTVTGGAGNTEAFF. Here the CDR3 DNA reads TGTGCCAGCACCGTTACAGGGGGCGCAGGAAACACTGAAGCTTTCTTT.

The V gene is TRBV14, the J gene TRBJ2-7, with 9 bases identical to TRBD2. V dropped 2 bases and J dropped 4; count of bases not matched to a gene: 9. CDR1 is SGHDN and CDR2 is FVKESK in the germline V gene. This CDR3 comprises 16 residues. Here the CDR3 DNA reads TGTGCCAGCAGCCAAAGGTTCGGCGGGGGGGGGTACGAGCAGTACTTC. Encoded protein: CASSQRFGGGGYEQYF. The entire variable domain, with the rest obtained from reference TRBV14 and TRBJ2-7, is as follows: EAGVTQFPSHSVIEKGQTVTLRCDPISGHDNLYWYRRVMGKEIKFLLHFVKESKQDESGMPNNRFLAERTGGTYSTLKVQPAELEDSGVYFCASSQRFGGGGYEQYFGPGTRLTVT.